Presented here are 30 T cell receptor beta chains from one specimen sequenced in a study of T cells in localized non-small cell lung cancer. The assay was immunoSEQ multiplex PCR, and TCRdb's table has in-frame clones only and misses some. Here the sample spans about 52,000 clones, about 87% being singletons. The specimen comprised PBMCs, sampled before any cancer treatment. The source is a female donor with stage II lung adenocarcinoma.

V and J are TRBV5-1 and TRBJ2-5; 7 positions match TRBD2. The CDR3 consists of 15 residues. The germline V gene encodes CDR1 SGHRS and CDR2 YFSETQ. Unmatched junction bases numbered 10, after V lost 4 bases and J lost 4 bases. CDR3 coding DNA: TGCGCCAGCAGCCCCTTTGGGGGGGAACGAGAGACCCAGTACTTC. Translation gives CASSPFGGERETQYF.

This chain connects TRBV5-5 to TRBJ2-3; D is unresolved. The germline CDR1 and CDR2 sequences are SGHKS and YYEKEE (reference sequence). The CDR3 contains 15 residues. Trimming removed 0 bases from V and 7 bases from J, with 15 bases in between. The CDR3 DNA is TGTGCCAGCAGCTTGGAGGCAGCAACCTCGTATACGCAGTATTTT. Its protein is CASSLEAATSYTQYF.

For the CDR3, the DNA is TGCGCCACGGGAATGAGTCCGGAAGGCTACACCTTC. Translation gives CATGMSPEGYTF. The rearrangement links TRBV5-1 to TRBJ1-2; D call uncertain. Looked up from germline, CDR1 is SGHRS and CDR2 is YFSETQ. Trimming pared 9 bases from V and 8 bases from J, leaving 17 bases between. CDR3 length: 12 amino acids.

The chain uses TRBV5-1 and TRBJ2-7, with D unresolved. V lost 5 bases, J lost 1 base, and 16 bases lay in between. The CDR3 is 15 residues long. The germline gives CDR1 SGHRS, CDR2 YFSETQ. The CDR3 DNA reads as TGCGCCAGCAGGAAGGGCACATTGCGGTCCTACGAGCAGTACTTC. This sequence encodes CASRKGTLRSYEQYF. The variable domain in full, with the rest retrieved from reference TRBV5-1 and TRBJ2-7, is KAGVTQTPRYLIKTRGQQVTLSCSPISGHRSVSWYQQTPGQGLQFLFEYFSETQRNKGNFPGRFSGRQFSNSRSEMNVSTLELGDSALYLCASRKGTLRSYEQYFGPGTRLTVT.

The chain uses TRBV19 and TRBJ1-1; TRBD1 aligns across 8 bases. The CDR3 consists of 15 residues. V gave up 5 bases and J gave up 5 bases; unmatched junction bases: 10. Per germline, CDR1 LNHDA and CDR2 SQIVND (reference sequence). In DNA, the CDR3 is TGTGCCAGTAGTCAAAGCAGGGGGCTGTGGACTGAAGCTTTCTTT. Protein sequence: CASSQSRGLWTEAFF.

The rearrangement links TRBV7-6 to TRBJ1-2, with D possibly TRBD1 on 6 matching bases. V lost 5 bases to trimming and J lost 5 bases, with 12 bases between them. This CDR3 contains 13 residues. CDR1 is SGHVS, CDR2 FNYEAQ, per germline. DNA of the CDR3: TGTGCCAGCAGCGTGGGCCAGGGGTATGGCTACACCTTC. It codes for CASSVGQGYGYTF.

A single count supports this clone. CDR3 amino acids: CASSDRQETQYF. The CDR3 bases are TGTGCCTCGTCTGACAGGCAAGAGACCCAGTACTTC. The genes are TRBV10-3 and TRBJ2-5, with D possibly being TRBD1 (6 bases). The germline V and J ends were trimmed by 11 bases and 2 bases, with 12 bases remaining between them. This CDR3 region has 12 residues. Germline loops: CDR1 ENHRY, CDR2 SYGVKD.

V usage is TRBV19 and J usage is TRBJ1-2; the D is unclear. The CDR3 is 15 amino acids. V lost 6 bases, J lost 2 bases, and 16 bases lay in between. Germline CDR1 reads LNHDA; CDR2 reads SQIVND (reference sequence). The CDR3 coding sequence is TGTGCCAGTAGGAGCTCATCCGGGAGGAACTATGGCTACACCTTC. It specifies CASRSSSGRNYGYTF.

The rearrangement joins TRBV11-1 to TRBJ1-3; a weak D match, TRBD1 (6 bases). Per the germline V gene, CDR1 is SGHAT and CDR2 is FQDESV (reference sequence). The CDR3 contains 17 residues. The V gene lost 8 bases and the J gene lost 0 bases, with 20 bases spanning the gap. The CDR3 DNA reads TGTGCCAGCCGCCCGAGGGCAGGGGCTAGCTCTGGAAACACCATATATTTT. It yields the protein CASRPRAGASSGNTIYF. The complete variable domain, with remaining parts taken from reference TRBV11-1 and TRBJ1-3, reads EAEVAQSPRYKITEKSQAVAFWCDPISGHATLYWYRQILGQGPELLVQFQDESVVDDSQLPKDRFSAERLKGVDSTLKIQPAELGDSAMYLCASRPRAGASSGNTIYFGEGSWLTVV.

V is TRBV11-2 and J is TRBJ1-6; D gene unclear. The CDR3 spans 17 residues. CDR1 and CDR2 from the germline V gene are SGHAT and FQNNGV. V dropped 4 bases and J dropped 0 bases, with 13 bases sitting between them. The CDR3 bases are TGTGCCAGCAGCTCCCGCGGAAGGAGCTCCTATAATTCACCCCTCCACTTT. It yields the protein CASSSRGRSSYNSPLHF.

J is TRBJ1-1 and V is TRBV6-6, with D possibly TRBD1 on 5 matching bases. The ends were cut back, 5 bases at V and 4 bases at J, with 8 bases in the middle. The germline V gene has CDR1 MNHNY and CDR2 SVGAGI (reference sequence). This CDR3 is built from 12 residues. The CDR3 sequence: CASSIDSTEAFF. Written as DNA, the CDR3 is TGTGCCAGCAGTATAGACAGCACTGAAGCTTTCTTT.

This clone has just one count. The gene calls are TRBV6-6 and TRBJ1-3; TRBD1 is a possible D gene (6 bases). The germline V gene has CDR1 MNHNY and CDR2 SVGAGI (reference sequence). The CDR3 runs 15 residues. V lost 0 bases and J lost 4, with 10 bases in between. CDR3 in amino acids: CASSYSTGRGNTIYF. Written as DNA, the CDR3 is TGTGCCAGCAGTTACTCGACAGGACGGGGAAACACCATATATTTT.

This clone was counted a few times. The V gene is TRBV2, the J gene TRBJ1-1; D remains ambiguous. Germline V CDR1 and CDR2: SNHLY, FYNNEI. The ends were cut back, 6 bases at V and 6 bases at J, with 11 bases in the middle. This CDR3 is 12 amino acids long. CDR3 DNA sequence: TGTGCCAGCAGGGAGGAAGTCGCTGAAGCTTTCTTT. This sequence encodes CASREEVAEAFF.

This chain links TRBV13 with TRBJ1-5; the match to TRBD1 covers 7 bases. CDR3 length: 14 residues. Unmatched junction bases numbered 5, after V lost 3 bases and J lost 6 bases. Germline loops: CDR1 PRHDT, CDR2 FYEKMQ (reference sequence). CDR3 DNA sequence: TGTGCCAGCAGCTTTAGGGGGCTTGGTCAGCCCCAGCATTTT. This sequence encodes CASSFRGLGQPQHF.

This clone was counted only a few times. The V and J genes are TRBV14 and TRBJ1-2; a possible D gene is TRBD1 (5 bases). From germline, CDR1 is SGHDN and CDR2 FVKESK. The CDR3 is 14 amino acids. V was pared by 2 bases and J by 4 bases, with 11 bases between. CDR3 DNA: TGTGCCAGCAGCCAACCAGGGATTCCCTATGGCTACACCTTC. Its translation is CASSQPGIPYGYTF.

The chain employs TRBV4-2 and TRBJ2-5; 11 bases line up with TRBD2. Germline V gene sequence: CDR1 LGHNA, CDR2 YNFKEQ. V shed 0 bases, J shed 2 bases, and the junction held 2 bases outside the gene matches. The CDR3 length is 16 residues. The CDR3 sequence is CASSQDIAGGQETQYF. The CDR3 bases are TGTGCCAGCAGCCAAGACATAGCGGGGGGGCAAGAGACCCAGTACTTC.

This clone came up once. The V call is TRBV29-1, the J call TRBJ2-5; D is perhaps TRBD2 (6 bases). The CDR3 extends over 13 amino acids. V gave up 7 bases and J gave up 3 bases, with 15 bases separating them. Germline CDR1 reads SQVTM; CDR2 reads ANQGSEA. The CDR3 reads CSAETGSKETQYF. The CDR3 region has the DNA TGCAGCGCCGAGACCGGGAGCAAAGAGACCCAGTACTTC.

The V gene is TRBV2, the J gene TRBJ1-5; perhaps TRBD1 as D (5 bases). The CDR3 loop spans 15 amino acids. V gave up 2 bases and J gave up 4 bases, with 12 bases separating them. Looked up from germline, CDR1 is SNHLY and CDR2 is FYNNEI. As DNA, the CDR3 is TGTGCCAGCAGTGAAAGATGGAGGGGAAATCAGCCCCAGCATTTT. Protein product: CASSERWRGNQPQHF.

The rearrangement joins TRBV11-2 to TRBJ1-1, with 7 bases that match TRBD1. Germline V CDR1 and CDR2: SGHAT, FQNNGV. V gave up 3 bases and J gave up 6 bases; unmatched junction bases: 4. The CDR3 is made up of 13 amino acids. The CDR3, as DNA: TGTGCCAGCAGCTTCCGCAGGGGGGCTGAAGCTTTCTTT. This encodes CASSFRRGAEAFF.

This clone occurred once. This rearrangement joins TRBV18 to TRBJ1-2; D is ambiguous. The V and J ends lost 1 base and 8 bases respectively, with 14 bases between them. Germline V CDR1 and CDR2: KGHSH, LQKENI. CDR3 length: 14 residues. This chain's CDR3 is CASSPRQATGGYTF. The CDR3 DNA sequence: TGTGCCAGCTCACCACGGCAGGCCACCGGGGGCTACACCTTC. The full variable domain, in which reference TRBV18 and TRBJ1-2 provide the parts outside the CDR3, is NAGVMQNPRHLVRRRGQEARLRCSPMKGHSHVYWYRQLPEEGLKFMVYLQKENIIDESGMPKERFSAEFPKEGPSILRIQQVVRGDSAAYFCASSPRQATGGYTFGSGTRLTVV.

This chain connects TRBV15 to TRBJ2-3, with 8 bases lining up with TRBD1. The J segment lost 8 bases and the V segment lost 5 bases, leaving 0 bases of the junction unmatched. Germline CDR1 LNHNV, CDR2 YYDKDF (reference sequence). The CDR3 is 11 amino acids. The CDR3 DNA sequence: TGTGCCACCAGCGGACAGGGTACGCAGTATTTT. Its translation: CATSGQGTQYF.

The J gene is TRBJ2-2, the V gene TRBV9; unclear D gene. CDR3 length equals 15 residues. V was clipped by 1 base and J by 0 bases, with 7 bases between them. The V gene's germline CDR1 is SGDLS and CDR2 YYNGEE. The CDR3 loop is CASSVFATNTGELFF. In DNA, the CDR3 is TGTGCCAGCAGCGTATTTGCTACGAACACCGGGGAGCTGTTTTTT.

This clone was seen a single time. The chain links TRBV5-4 to TRBJ2-1; 8 positions agree with TRBD2. Germline CDR1 and CDR2: SGHNT and YYREEE (reference sequence). V was pared by 0 bases and J by 2 bases, with 4 bases of the junction left unmatched. The CDR3 has 16 amino acids. The chain's CDR3 is CASSLGAGVTYNEQFF. Here the CDR3 DNA reads TGTGCCAGCAGCTTGGGAGCGGGGGTCACCTACAATGAGCAGTTCTTC.

The V call is TRBV2, the J call TRBJ1-1, with a weak D call TRBD1 (6 bases). Trimming pared 7 bases from V and 11 bases from J, leaving 11 bases between. CDR3 size: 10 residues. Germline CDR1 and CDR2: SNHLY and FYNNEI. CDR3 DNA sequence: TGTGCCAGCAAGGGGGGGACGGCTTTCTTT. This encodes CASKGGTAFF.

The rearrangement joins TRBV30 to TRBJ2-5; no reliable D call. CDR1 is GTSNPN, CDR2 SVGIG, per germline (reference sequence). The V and J ends lost 0 bases and 5 bases respectively, with 7 bases between them. This CDR3 comprises 12 residues. The CDR3 DNA reads as TGTGCCTGGAGTGTACGGTACGAGACCCAGTACTTC. Its translation: CAWSVRYETQYF.

The count of this clone is one. The V gene is TRBV9, the J gene TRBJ2-5; D remains unclear. Germline-derived CDR1 and CDR2 are SGDLS and YYNGEE. This CDR3 is built from 13 residues. V dropped 0 bases and J dropped 2 bases, with 5 bases sitting between them. The chain's CDR3 is CASSVGIQETQYF. CDR3 sequence (DNA): TGTGCCAGCAGCGTAGGTATTCAAGAGACCCAGTACTTC.

Here the CDR3 DNA reads TGTGCCAGCAGTGGACAGCCAAATCAGCCCCAGCATTTT. Encoded protein: CASSGQPNQPQHF. The rearrangement uses TRBV6-5 and TRBJ1-5; D perhaps matches TRBD1 (6 bases). Trimming stripped 5 bases from V and 4 bases from J, with 9 bases between. Per the germline V gene, CDR1 is MNHEY and CDR2 is SVGAGI. The CDR3 is 13 residues long.

This chain connects TRBV5-6 to TRBJ1-2, with TRBD1 matching over 10 bases. The germline V gene encodes CDR1 SGHDT and CDR2 YYEEEE. V dropped 2 bases and J dropped 4; count of bases not matched to a gene: 2. There are 14 residues in the CDR3. The chain's CDR3 is CASSFGTGAYGYTF. CDR3 nucleotides: TGTGCCAGCAGCTTCGGGACAGGGGCCTATGGCTACACCTTC.

The chain links TRBV6-6 to TRBJ1-3; 8 positions agree with TRBD1. The CDR3 has 16 amino acids. Germline-derived CDR1 and CDR2 are MNHNY and SVGAGI (reference sequence). Trimming removed 0 bases from V and 4 bases from J; junction bases left unmatched: 5. For the CDR3, the DNA is TGTGCCAGCAGTTACTCGACAGGGGCCTCCGGAAACACCATATATTTT. This sequence encodes CASSYSTGASGNTIYF.

This sequence joins TRBV19 and TRBJ1-3; possible D gene TRBD1, 6 bases. Germline lookup yields CDR1 LNHDA and CDR2 SQIVND (reference sequence). V was clipped by 9 bases and J by 1 base, with 16 bases between them. CDR3 length: 15 amino acids. CDR3 DNA: TGTGCCAGCTCGGGGGCAGCAAGTTCTGGAAACACCATATATTTT. Protein sequence: CASSGAASSGNTIYF.